This TCR beta chain was identified during a study of T cell responses to AZD1222 COVID-19 vaccine. Second-dose schedules of about 4 or about 12 weeks were combined. General study points: The donor group comprised mostly white British people and more females; the analysis possibly underestimated clonal diversity. None of the repertoires were sampled until the peak T cell response had passed.

On this clone itself: Its specificity is not known.

Measured with immunoSEQ multiplex PCR; TCRdb has only the in-frame clones, and not every one. In the table there are approximately 45,000 clones, around 88% of which are singletons. The CDR3 totals 13 residues. Germline V gene sequence: CDR1 SGHTS, CDR2 YDEGEE. V was shortened by 4 bases and J by 4 bases, with 11 bases between the two germline ends. This clonotype was sampled from an adult who received the AZD1222 COVID-19 vaccine. J is TRBJ2-5 and V is TRBV5-8; D could derive from TRBD1 or TRBD2 (6 bases each). Sample: peripheral blood, taken 28 days after the second AZD1222 dose. The CDR3 coding sequence is TGTGCCAGCAGCCTAGGGGGGAGAGAGACCCAGTACTTC. This encodes CASSLGGRETQYF.